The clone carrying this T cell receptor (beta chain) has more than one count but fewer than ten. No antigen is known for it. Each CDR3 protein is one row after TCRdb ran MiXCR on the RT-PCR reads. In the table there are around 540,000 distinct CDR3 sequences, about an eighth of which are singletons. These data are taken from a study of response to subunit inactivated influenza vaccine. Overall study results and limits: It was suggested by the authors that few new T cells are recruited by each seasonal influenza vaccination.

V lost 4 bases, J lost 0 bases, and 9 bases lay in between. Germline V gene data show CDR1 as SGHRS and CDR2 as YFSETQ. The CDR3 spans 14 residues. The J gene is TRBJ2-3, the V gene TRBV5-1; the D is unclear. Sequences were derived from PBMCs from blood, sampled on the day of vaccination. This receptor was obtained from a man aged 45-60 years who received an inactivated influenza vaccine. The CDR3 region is CASSPEISTDTQYF. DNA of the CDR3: TGCGCCAGCAGCCCTGAAATAAGCACAGATACGCAGTATTTT.